The rows below give T cell receptor beta chains drawn from one sample of a study of blood T cell repertoires in COVID-19. Repertoires were generated with immunoSEQ multiplex PCR, while TCRdb's copy carries only in-frame clones and drops some. Here the sample spans about 130,000 clones, around 87% being singletons. Sequenced: peripheral blood. The receptors were gathered from a woman aged 55-75 years with acute or convalescent COVID-19. Each CDR3 is given with its conserved first and last residue. Fields, in order: clone size, V gene, J gene, D gene, CDR3 DNA, CDR3 protein. D genes are given only for firm matches. The size field is filled for only some rows; it gives once, few, many or a size class.

>-|TRBV19|TRBJ1-5|-
TGTGCCAGTAGTATAGACGAGAGCCAGCCCCAGCATTTT
CASSIDESQPQHF
>-|TRBV5-1|TRBJ1-4|TRBD1
TGCGCCAGCAGCGCTTCCGGGACAGGAGGAGAAAAACTGTTTTTT
CASSASGTGGEKLFF
>-|TRBV7-2|TRBJ2-1|TRBD2
TGTGCCAGCAGCCCCAGCGGGAGGGCCTTGAATGAGCAGTTCTTC
CASSPSGRALNEQFF
>few|TRBV28|TRBJ1-6|TRBD1
TGTGCCAGCAGTTTTCAGGGGGCTACCTATAATTCACCCCTCCACTTT
CASSFQGATYNSPLHF
>-|TRBV6-1|TRBJ2-2|-
TGTGCCAGCAGTATCAGTCCCGGGGAGCTGTTTTTT
CASSISPGELFF
>-|TRBV14|TRBJ2-1|-
TGTGCCAGCAGCCAGACACTAGTCCTACCCTACAATGAGCAGTTCTTC
CASSQTLVLPYNEQFF
>-|TRBV5-1|TRBJ2-3|TRBD1
TGCGCCAGCAGCTTGGGAGGGGGCGGAGGAGATACGCAGTATTTT
CASSLGGGGGDTQYF
>-|TRBV18|TRBJ1-2|TRBD1
TGTGCCAGCTCACAAGCGGGGGGACAGATCCTTAACTATGGCTACACCTTC
CASSQAGGQILNYGYTF
>-|TRBV9|TRBJ1-2|-
TGTGCCAGCAGCCCCCCCGGGGGGGGGCGCGTCTATGGCTACACCTTC
CASSPPGGGRVYGYTF
>once|TRBV29-1|TRBJ2-1|TRBD1
TGCAGCGTGGGACAGGGGCTGAATGAGCAGTTCTTC
CSVGQGLNEQFF
>-|TRBV7-9|TRBJ1-1|-
TGTGCCAGCAGCCCCTCCGGGGGGGGGACTGAAGCTTTCTTT
CASSPSGGGTEAFF
>-|TRBV27|TRBJ2-5|TRBD2
TGTGCCAGCAGTCCTACTAGCGGGAGTTTTGAGACCCAGTACTTC
CASSPTSGSFETQYF
>-|TRBV28|TRBJ1-2|TRBD1
TGTGCCAGCAGTTTAGACAGGGGCTATGGCTACACCTTC
CASSLDRGYGYTF
>-|TRBV5-6|TRBJ2-2|-
TGTGCCAGCAGCTCGGGGAGGAACACCGGGGAGCTGTTTTTT
CASSSGRNTGELFF
>-|TRBV7-3|TRBJ1-1|-
TGTGCCAGCAGCTTAACCATGGGGGCGAGAGCTTTCTTT
CASSLTMGARAFF
>-|TRBV6-5|TRBJ2-7|-
TGTGCCAGCACCCGAGTCGGCGAGCAGTACTTC
CASTRVGEQYF
>-|TRBV28|TRBJ1-5|-
TGTGCCAGCAGGGAAGGGGGTGGGCCCCAGCATTTT
CASREGGGPQHF
>-|TRBV11-3|TRBJ2-1|TRBD2
TGTGCCAGCAGTCTAACTAGCGGGAGCGGGTACAATGAGCAGTTCTTC
CASSLTSGSGYNEQFF
>few|TRBV6-5|TRBJ1-1|TRBD1
TGTGCCAGCAGTTACCGGGACAGCAACACTGAAGCTTTCTTT
CASSYRDSNTEAFF
>-|TRBV9|TRBJ2-3|TRBD1
TGTGCCAGCAGTTTAACCGGGACAGGGGCCCCAGATACGCAGTATTTT
CASSLTGTGAPDTQYF
>-|TRBV7-3|TRBJ2-1|TRBD2
TGTGCCAGCAGCTCGGGACTAGCGGGAGATGAGCAGTTCTTC
CASSSGLAGDEQFF
>-|TRBV5-1|TRBJ1-1|TRBD1
TGCGCCAGCAGCCCTAATCCAGGGGGCACTGAAGCTTTCTTT
CASSPNPGGTEAFF
>-|TRBV7-2|TRBJ1-4|TRBD1
TGTGCCAGCAGCCCCGCGGGACAGGGCCTACGTTCGGGTGAAAAACTGTTTTTT
CASSPAGQGLRSGEKLFF
>few|TRBV6-5|TRBJ1-2|TRBD1
TGTGCCAGCAGCCGAGACAGGGCCGGCTATGGCTACACCTTC
CASSRDRAGYGYTF
>-|TRBV7-3|TRBJ2-3|TRBD1
TGTGCCAGCAGCCAGGACAGGGGCACAGATACGCAGTATTTT
CASSQDRGTDTQYF
>-|TRBV4-2|TRBJ1-1|TRBD1
TGTGCCAGCAGCCCAGACAGGGGTAGCACTGAAGCTTTCTTT
CASSPDRGSTEAFF
>-|TRBV6-5|TRBJ1-5|-
TGTGCCAGCAGACTGGACAGTGGAAATCAGCCCCAGCATTTT
CASRLDSGNQPQHF
>-|TRBV7-8|TRBJ1-4|-
TGTGCCAGCAAGAGATGGACGGGGATTGGGGATGAAAAACTGTTTTTT
CASKRWTGIGDEKLFF
>-|TRBV2|TRBJ1-2|TRBD1
TGTGCCAGCAGTGTCGGGACAGGGAGCTATGGCTACACCTTC
CASSVGTGSYGYTF
>-|TRBV5-1|TRBJ1-1|TRBD1
TGCGCCAGCAGCCCCGGGACAGCCCCTGAAGCTTTCTTT
CASSPGTAPEAFF
>-|TRBV30|TRBJ2-1|TRBD2
TGTGCCTGGAGCGCCGTATTGACTAGCGGGAGGCCAGTTTCCTACAATGAGCAGTTCTTC
CAWSAVLTSGRPVSYNEQFF
>-|TRBV6-1|TRBJ2-7|TRBD2
TGTGCCAGCAGTGGAGGACGGGAGGGCCTCCCACACTACGAGCAGTACTTC
CASSGGREGLPHYEQYF
>-|TRBV7-3|TRBJ2-1|-
TGTGCCAGCAGTTCAGCCGCAGGCTTAAATGCCTTTGGAGAGCAGTTCTTC
CASSSAAGLNAFGEQFF
>-|TRBV3-1/TRBV3-2|TRBJ1-2|TRBD1
TGTGCCAGCAGCCTCCGAGGGACAGGGCAGAGCTACACCTTC
CASSLRGTGQSYTF
>-|TRBV7-9|TRBJ1-5|TRBD1
TGTGCCAGCAGCTTAGAGGGGACAGTCTCTAATCAGCCCCAGCATTTT
CASSLEGTVSNQPQHF
>-|TRBV5-1|TRBJ2-5|-
TGCGCCAGCAGCTCCCGCTGGGGGGGGCGCCAAGAGACCCAGTACTTC
CASSSRWGGRQETQYF
>-|TRBV27|TRBJ1-1|-
TGTGCCAGCAGTGCTCTCAGAGGTGTTACGGCCTCTGAAGCTTTCTTT
CASSALRGVTASEAFF
>-|TRBV14|TRBJ2-1|-
TGTGCCAGCAGCCAAGATAGAAAGCAGGGGCAGTTCTTC
CASSQDRKQGQFF
>-|TRBV7-6|TRBJ1-1|-
TGTGCCAGCAGCTCTACCCCCGACAGGAACACTGAAGCTTTCTTT
CASSSTPDRNTEAFF
>once|TRBV3-1/TRBV3-2|TRBJ1-2|TRBD1
TGTGCCAGCAGCCACCGGGGACAGGGGGCGATCTACACCTTC
CASSHRGQGAIYTF
>-|TRBV3-1/TRBV3-2|TRBJ2-4|TRBD2
TGTGCCAGCAGCCATCAACTAGCGGGAGTTTCCAAAAACATTCAGTACTTC
CASSHQLAGVSKNIQYF
>-|TRBV3-1/TRBV3-2|TRBJ1-4|TRBD1
TGTGCCAGCAGCCAAGATCGAAGGAGAAAAAGGACAGGGCTTGAAAAACTGTTTTTT
CASSQDRRRKRTGLEKLFF